This T cell receptor (beta chain) appears in the sequencing data of a study of OX40 agonist ivuxolimab in advanced cancers. Some background on the complete study: Ivuxolimab was a fully human IgG2 agonistic monoclonal antibody targeting the costimulatory receptor OX40 (CD134). In the dose-escalation cohort, more than 75% of patients were male, and the mean age was approximately 55 years, with a range of about 20 to 79. Partial responses occurred in three dose-escalation patients: two with cutaneous melanoma and one with hepatocellular carcinoma. Of the approximately 54 dose-escalation patients, hepatocellular carcinoma was present in about 20, melanoma in around 15, renal cell carcinoma in 9 and head and neck cancer in 9. Intravenous ivuxolimab was administered to patients every 2 weeks at six dose levels: 0.01, 0.1, 0.3, 1.5, 3 and 10 mg/kg. The paper reports the monotherapy dose-escalation portion (N of about 52 patients) of the phase I ivuxolimab trial. Peripheral TCRbeta sequencing was intended to test whether TCR sequence diversity was altered and clonal T-cell expansion was caused by ivuxolimab. Patients were allowed to have had prior anti-PD-1, anti-PD-L1 or anti-CTLA-4 therapy, and around two fifths of the dose-escalation patients had been treated with checkpoint inhibitors.

Findings and caveats that apply to the study as a whole: In the 0.1-3.0 mg/kg groups, partial responders were among the patients with the lowest normalized peripheral clonal expansion, particularly in CD8+ T cells. On average, CD8+ T cells showed more expanded clones than CD4+ T cells after ivuxolimab. Low levels of normalized T-cell clonal expansion were also seen in some patients who did not respond. Which antigens the clonally expanded peripheral T cells were specific for was not determined. At doses of 0.1 to 3.0 mg/kg, clonal expansion of both CD4+ and CD8+ T cells in blood was seen between baseline and week 6.

Genomic DNA was extracted from sorted cells for sequencing of the TCRbeta CDR3 region. The immunoSEQ Assay was used to sequence the TCRbeta CDR3 regions. TCRdb took over this immuneACCESS table, retaining in-frame rearrangements with V and J assigned. Such tables are incomplete; in checked studies, under half of the missing clones stem from an unresolved V gene, and the remainder is unexplained. The sample records roughly 68,000 clones, around 86% of which are singletons. The ten largest clones add up to about 8.2% of the sample. The trial excluded patients who had a history of autoimmune disease or were on systemic immunosuppression. Peripheral blood for TCR sequencing was drawn from every dose cohort at baseline, at cycle 4 day 1 and at cycle 7 day 1. Samples were obtained from an open-label, multicenter, first-in-human phase I dose-escalation trial of ivuxolimab. Adults with locally advanced or metastatic melanoma, renal cell, hepatocellular, or head and neck squamous cell carcinoma were enrolled in the trial. Before TCR sequencing, CD4+ T cells and CD8+ T cells were sorted from peripheral blood as separate populations.

Comment on this clone: The target of this receptor is not known. Base qualities are missing; no much larger clone stands one base away.

The source is an adult with an advanced solid tumor such as melanoma, head and neck, liver or kidney cancer. The sequencing here drew on CD4+ or CD8+ T cells sorted from blood, taken in a trial of the OX40 agonist ivuxolimab.

The DNA sequence is TGTGCCAGTAGTATATTGGGTCAGGGGGCGGATACGCAGTATTTT. The translation is CASSILGQGADTQYF. The chain was built from TRBV19 and TRBJ2-3; 8 nucleotides in the junction match TRBD1. The CDR3 goes from the cysteine to the phenylalanine over 15 residues. The CDR3 DNA has 45 bases and is translated from base 1. CDR1 and CDR2 are read off the germline V gene (reference sequence) as LNHDA and SQIVND. For this chain, trimming is 2 bases at the V end and 6 bases at the J end, and the number of junction bases without a gene match is 7.